The 27 T cell receptor beta chains in this list originate from one sample, sequenced in a study of shared clonotypes between healthy human individuals. Sequencing used immunoSEQ multiplex PCR; TCRdb keeps in-frame clones, though not all of them. The sample includes hundreds of thousands of clones, approximately 73% seen only once; the top ten take around 1.8%. Sequenced: memory CD4+ T cells sorted from blood. The sample's subset: CD45RA-negative fraction. All receptors derive from a woman aged 25-40 years in good health.

The gene calls are TRBV25-1 and TRBJ2-7, with D possibly matching TRBD1 (6 bases). CDR1 and CDR2 (germline): MGHDK, SYGVNS. This CDR3 region has 13 residues. Trimming took off 9 bases at V and 1 base at J, with 13 bases between the two ends. The CDR3 sequence is CASKGHPSYEQYF. The CDR3 nucleotides are TGTGCCAGTAAGGGACACCCGTCCTACGAGCAGTACTTC.

J is TRBJ2-1 and V is TRBV6-1, with D perhaps given as TRBD1 or TRBD2 (5 bases each). Trimming removed 6 bases from V and 12 bases from J, with 18 bases in between. The germline CDR1 and CDR2 sequences are MNHNS and SASEGT. This CDR3 has 13 amino acids. CDR3 region: CASSLGPSSWQFF. The CDR3 DNA sequence: TGTGCCAGCAGCCTGGGGCCTAGCAGTTGGCAGTTCTTC.

This clone occurred many times. The chain recombines TRBV7-9 with TRBJ2-1; 11 bases line up with TRBD2. V lost 5 bases and J lost 6; bases outside the gene matches: 12. CDR1 and CDR2 (germline): SEHNR, FQNEAQ (reference sequence). The CDR3 is 17 amino acids. CDR3 protein: CASSPLLAGGLRNEQFF. The DNA of the CDR3 is TGTGCCAGCAGCCCCCTCTTAGCGGGAGGGCTGCGCAATGAGCAGTTCTTC. Full variable domain (outside the CDR3, taken from reference TRBV7-9 and TRBJ2-1): DTGVSQNPRHKITKRGQNVTFRCDPISEHNRLYWYRQTLGQGPEFLTYFQNEAQLEKSRLLSDRFSAERPKGSFSTLEIQRTEQGDSAMYLCASSPLLAGGLRNEQFFGPGTRLTVL.

This clone was picked up many times. This chain uses TRBV25-1 with TRBJ2-1, with 10 bases fitting TRBD2. Trimming took 4 bases from V and 8 from J; bases not matched to a gene: 11. The germline CDR1 and CDR2 sequences are MGHDK and SYGVNS. The CDR3 has 16 residues. CDR3 bases: TGTGCCAGCAGTGGAAGGACTAGCGGACCGAGCGATGAGCAGTTCTTC. Protein: CASSGRTSGPSDEQFF.

This chain joins TRBV11-1 and TRBJ1-1, with a weak D call TRBD1 (6 bases). Deletions cut 4 bases from V and 2 bases from J, with 11 bases between. Germline V CDR1 and CDR2: SGHAT, FQDESV (reference sequence). This CDR3 contains 14 residues. The CDR3 reads CASSYGGPNTEAFF. The CDR3, as DNA: TGTGCCAGCAGCTATGGGGGGCCCAACACTGAAGCTTTCTTT.

The chain couples TRBV5-1 to TRBJ2-1, with a possible D match to TRBD2 (6 bases). CDR1 and CDR2 from the germline V gene are SGHRS and YFSETQ. Trimming cost V 4 bases and J 2 bases, with 13 bases left between them. The CDR3 loop spans 15 amino acids. The chain's CDR3 is CASSRDFAAYNEQFF. The CDR3 DNA reads as TGCGCCAGCAGCAGGGACTTTGCTGCCTACAATGAGCAGTTCTTC.

The chain couples TRBV7-9 to TRBJ2-5, with a possible D match to TRBD1 (5 bases). The CDR3 contains 13 residues. V was shortened by 3 bases and J by 5 bases, with 10 bases between the two germline ends. In germline, CDR1 is SEHNR, CDR2 FQNEAQ (reference sequence). CDR3 protein: CASSLGPAETQYF. Here the CDR3 DNA reads TGTGCCAGCAGCTTGGGGCCCGCTGAGACCCAGTACTTC. The entire variable domain, with the rest obtained from reference TRBV7-9 and TRBJ2-5, is as follows: DTGVSQNPRHKITKRGQNVTFRCDPISEHNRLYWYRQTLGQGPEFLTYFQNEAQLEKSRLLSDRFSAERPKGSFSTLEIQRTEQGDSAMYLCASSLGPAETQYFGPGTRLLVL.

This clone was picked up a small number of times. The chain joins TRBV27 to TRBJ2-3, with D possibly TRBD1 on 6 matching bases. Germline V gene data show CDR1 as MNHEY and CDR2 as SMNVEV (reference sequence). The length of the CDR3 is 14 residues. The V end lost 3 bases, the J end lost 1 base, and 8 bases lay between the germline ends. CDR3 nucleotide sequence: TGTGCCAGCAGTTTGAGACAGGGCACAGATACGCAGTATTTT. This translates into CASSLRQGTDTQYF.

J is TRBJ2-6 and V is TRBV27; weak D call: TRBD2 (6 bases). V lost 5 bases to trimming and J lost 3 bases, with 14 bases between them. CDR3 size: 16 residues. Germline V gene sequence: CDR1 MNHEY, CDR2 SMNVEV (reference sequence). This CDR3 is CASSPGRGSGANVLTF. The CDR3, as DNA: TGTGCCAGCAGTCCCGGCCGGGGGAGTGGGGCCAACGTCCTGACTTTC.

This chain links TRBV30 with TRBJ1-1; no definite D call. Deletions cut 5 bases from V and 0 bases from J, with 4 bases between. Germline CDR1 reads GTSNPN; CDR2 reads SVGIG (reference sequence). This CDR3 is 11 amino acids long. The CDR3 region is CAWLLNTEAFF. The CDR3 DNA sequence: TGTGCCTGGTTATTGAACACTGAAGCTTTCTTT. Complete variable domain (other parts from reference TRBV30 and TRBJ1-1): SQTIHQWPATLVQPVGSPLSLECTVEGTSNPNLYWYRQAAGRGLQLLFYSVGIGQISSEVPQNLSASRPQDRQFILSSKKLLLSDSGFYLCAWLLNTEAFFGQGTRLTVV.

The chain carries TRBV28 and TRBJ2-7; 9 bases line up with TRBD2. Looked up from germline, CDR1 is MDHEN and CDR2 is SYDVKM. Trimming at V came to 4 bases and at J to 3 bases, leaving 10 bases not matched to a gene. This CDR3 contains 16 residues. As DNA, the CDR3 is TGTGCCAGCAGTTCGGGAATAACTAGCGGGTTCTACGAGCAGTACTTC. It translates to CASSSGITSGFYEQYF.

V gene TRBV19 combines with J gene TRBJ2-6; D gene uncertain. Germline values: CDR1 LNHDA, CDR2 SQIVND (reference sequence). Trimming cost V 1 base and J 2 bases, with 6 bases left between them. This CDR3 is built from 15 residues. The CDR3 sequence is CASSIADTGANVLTF. As DNA, the CDR3 is TGTGCCAGTAGTATAGCAGATACTGGGGCCAACGTCCTGACTTTC. Together with reference TRBV19 and TRBJ2-6, the CDR3 gives the full variable domain: DGGITQSPKYLFRKEGQNVTLSCEQNLNHDAMYWYRQDPGQGLRLIYYSQIVNDFQKGDIAEGYSVSREKKESFPLTVTSAQKNPTAFYLCASSIADTGANVLTFGAGSRLTVL.

The V and J genes are TRBV7-7 and TRBJ2-5, with 7 bases lining up with TRBD2. Germline V gene data show CDR1 as SSHAT and CDR2 as FNYEAQ (reference sequence). This CDR3 has 17 residues. With 1 base clipped from V and 4 bases from J, the junction kept 12 bases outside the gene matches. The CDR3 DNA follows: TGTGCCAGCAGCTTAGTTGGCGGGAGAACCCCTGGAGAGACCCAGTACTTC. It yields the protein CASSLVGGRTPGETQYF.

The chain recombines TRBV7-2 with TRBJ1-2, with D maybe TRBD1 (5 bases). The CDR3 is 14 amino acids. Germline values: CDR1 SGHTA, CDR2 FQGNSA. V was cut by 1 base and J by 5 bases, with 11 bases left in between. The CDR3 here is CASSLEGRVYGYTF. As DNA, the CDR3 is TGTGCCAGCAGCTTAGAAGGCAGGGTATATGGCTACACCTTC.

The chain carries TRBV7-9 and TRBJ2-7, with TRBD2 identical over 7 bases. From germline, CDR1 is SEHNR and CDR2 FQNEAQ (reference sequence). The V gene end was trimmed by 5 bases and the J gene end by 5 bases; junction bases not matched to a gene: 9. The CDR3 totals 14 residues. CDR3 DNA sequence: TGTGCCAGCAGCAGAAGCGGGGCCTGGAACGAGCAGTACTTC. Encoded protein: CASSRSGAWNEQYF.

On this clone: The sample contains more than one DNA sequence encoding this CDR3. This chain connects TRBV5-1 to TRBJ2-3, with 8 bases that match TRBD1. The germline V gene has CDR1 SGHRS and CDR2 YFSETQ. The CDR3 consists of 13 residues. V was clipped by 0 bases and J by 6 bases; unmatched bases: 0. CDR3: CASSLGQGDTQYF. Written as DNA, the CDR3 is TGCGCCAGCAGCTTGGGACAGGGGGATACGCAGTATTTT.

This clone was detected only a few times. In the same sample, other DNA sequences code for this CDR3. The chain couples TRBV7-9 to TRBJ2-5, with D unresolved. The CDR3 extends over 11 amino acids. V gave up 2 bases and J gave up 2 bases, with 0 bases separating them. Germline CDR1 and CDR2: SEHNR and FQNEAQ (reference sequence). The DNA of the CDR3 is TGTGCCAGCAGCTTACAAGAGACCCAGTACTTC. Amino acids: CASSLQETQYF.

In its sample, this clone was seen once. CDR3 nucleotides: TGTGCCAGCACTCCTTTTTCGGGTATTACTGAAAAACTGTTTTTT. Amino acid sequence: CASTPFSGITEKLFF. The chain carries TRBV28 and TRBJ1-4, with D unresolved. With 7 bases removed from V and 7 bases from J, the gap between germline ends came to 19 bases. CDR1 and CDR2 from the germline V gene are MDHEN and SYDVKM. There are 15 residues in the CDR3.

The chain links TRBV10-3 to TRBJ1-1, with 9 bases identical to TRBD1. This CDR3 is 13 amino acids long. V gave up 5 bases and J gave up 6 bases; unmatched junction bases: 4. Germline loops: CDR1 ENHRY, CDR2 SYGVKD. The CDR3 is CAISQDRGAEAFF. The CDR3 bases are TGTGCCATCAGTCAGGACAGGGGCGCTGAAGCTTTCTTT.

This sequence joins TRBV2 and TRBJ1-1, with D maybe TRBD1 (5 bases). Germline V gene lookup returns CDR1 SNHLY and CDR2 FYNNEI. Trimming shortened V by 4 bases and J by 10 bases, and 13 bases separated the two germline ends. The CDR3 has 12 residues. CDR3 residues: CASSGDSRRAFF. The CDR3 DNA follows: TGTGCCAGCAGTGGTGACAGCAGACGAGCTTTCTTT.

The chain recombines TRBV29-1 with TRBJ1-2; the match to TRBD1 covers 8 bases. CDR1 and CDR2 from the germline V gene are SQVTM and ANQGSEA. V shed 7 bases, J shed 8 bases, and the junction held 6 bases outside the gene matches. This CDR3 contains 11 residues. CDR3 loop: CSAGQGWGYTF. CDR3 DNA sequence: TGCAGCGCAGGACAGGGCTGGGGCTACACCTTC.

This rearrangement joins TRBV9 to TRBJ2-3; D gene ambiguous. Germline CDR1 SGDLS, CDR2 YYNGEE. This CDR3 contains 14 residues. V was trimmed by 3 bases and J by 2 bases, leaving 10 bases between them. CDR3: CASSGLRSTDTQYF. CDR3 nucleotide sequence: TGTGCCAGCAGCGGGTTGCGGTCCACAGATACGCAGTATTTT.

The rearrangement links TRBV28 to TRBJ2-7; D is possibly TRBD2 (6 bases). This CDR3 comprises 16 residues. In germline, CDR1 is MDHEN, CDR2 SYDVKM. The ends were cut back, 4 bases at V and 3 bases at J, with 19 bases in the middle. CDR3 DNA: TGTGCCAGCAGTTCCGCGGCGGGGTTCGCGTTCTACGAGCAGTACTTC. Amino acids: CASSSAAGFAFYEQYF. Drawing the rest from reference TRBV28 and TRBJ2-7, the complete variable domain is DVKVTQSSRYLVKRTGEKVFLECVQDMDHENMFWYRQDPGLGLRLIYFSYDVKMKEKGDIPEGYSVSREKKERFSLILESASTNQTSMYLCASSSAAGFAFYEQYFGPGTRLTVT.

This clone has just one count. CDR3 bases: TGTGCCAGCAGCTTCTCCGGGACAGCCAATCAGCCCCAGCATTTT. Its protein is CASSFSGTANQPQHF. The V gene is TRBV2, the J gene TRBJ1-5, with TRBD1 matching over 7 bases. CDR3 length equals 15 residues. Looked up from germline, CDR1 is SNHLY and CDR2 is FYNNEI. The ends lost 6 bases at V and 3 bases at J; junction bases unmatched: 8. Full variable domain (missing parts from reference TRBV2 and TRBJ1-5): EPEVTQTPSHQVTQMGQEVILRCVPISNHLYFYWYRQILGQKVEFLVSFYNNEISEKSEIFDDQFSVERPDGSNFTLKIRSTKLEDSAMYFCASSFSGTANQPQHFGDGTRLSIL.

V is TRBV29-1 and J is TRBJ2-3; TRBD1 matches 9 bases. CDR3 length: 12 amino acids. Germline V CDR1 and CDR2: SQVTM, ANQGSEA. Written as DNA, the CDR3 is TGCAGTGTGGGACAGGGATGGGATACGCAGTATTTT. Translating it yields CSVGQGWDTQYF.

The gene calls are TRBV28 and TRBJ1-3; 7 bases are a match to TRBD1. Germline CDR1 is MDHEN and CDR2 is SYDVKM. The CDR3 runs to 15 residues. V trimming: 3 bases; J trimming: 0 bases; junction bases outside the gene matches: 2. This chain's CDR3 is CASSLGQFSGNTIYF. The DNA for the CDR3 is TGTGCCAGCAGTTTGGGACAGTTCTCTGGAAACACCATATATTTT.

The J gene is TRBJ2-7, the V gene TRBV7-2, with D perhaps matching TRBD1 (6 bases). This CDR3 region has 15 residues. V lost 1 base and J lost 5, with 15 bases in between. Germline-derived CDR1 and CDR2 are SGHTA and FQGNSA. CDR3 DNA: TGTGCCAGCAGCTTAGAGTCGGGCAGGGGCCACGAGCAGTACTTC. Residues: CASSLESGRGHEQYF. The full variable domain, completed using reference TRBV7-2 and TRBJ2-7, is GAGVSQSPSNKVTEKGKDVELRCDPISGHTALYWYRQSLGQGLEFLIYFQGNSAPDKSGLPSDRFSAERTGGSVSTLTIQRTQQEDSAVYLCASSLESGRGHEQYFGPGTRLTVT.